The clone carrying this T cell receptor (beta chain) was detected ten times or more. As yet, its antigen is unknown. The lymph nodes were axillary draining lymph nodes from breast cancer patients. The data were obtained in a study of breast tumors, draining lymph nodes, adjacent tissues. TCRdb ran MiXCR on the multiplex PCR reads and lists one entry per CDR3 protein. The sample contains about 140,000 distinct CDR3 sequences, approximately 32% of which appear only once. Study findings and constraints: Data fit most tumor T cells coming from lymph node, expanding in tumor. The lymph node origin of tumor T cells was framed as consistent with a hypothesis, not demonstrated. Luminal-like breast cancer showed significantly greater tumor-nontumor repertoire similarity than basal-like breast cancer did. Tumor TCR diversity was below lymph nodes but above nontumor tissue.

Germline V lookup: CDR1 DFQATT, CDR2 SNEGSKA (reference sequence). CDR3 length equals 14 residues. Deletions cut 2 bases from V and 5 bases from J, with 15 bases between. The TCR comes from a female donor with breast cancer. Some clones in this sample may be carry-over from other donors' samples. The sequencing sample was made of axillary lymph node tissue. The chain carries TRBV20-1 and TRBJ2-5, with a possible D match to TRBD2 (7 bases). CDR3 amino acids: CSARQGGGEETQYF. DNA of the CDR3: TGCAGTGCTAGACAGGGCGGGGGCGAGGAGACCCAGTACTTC.